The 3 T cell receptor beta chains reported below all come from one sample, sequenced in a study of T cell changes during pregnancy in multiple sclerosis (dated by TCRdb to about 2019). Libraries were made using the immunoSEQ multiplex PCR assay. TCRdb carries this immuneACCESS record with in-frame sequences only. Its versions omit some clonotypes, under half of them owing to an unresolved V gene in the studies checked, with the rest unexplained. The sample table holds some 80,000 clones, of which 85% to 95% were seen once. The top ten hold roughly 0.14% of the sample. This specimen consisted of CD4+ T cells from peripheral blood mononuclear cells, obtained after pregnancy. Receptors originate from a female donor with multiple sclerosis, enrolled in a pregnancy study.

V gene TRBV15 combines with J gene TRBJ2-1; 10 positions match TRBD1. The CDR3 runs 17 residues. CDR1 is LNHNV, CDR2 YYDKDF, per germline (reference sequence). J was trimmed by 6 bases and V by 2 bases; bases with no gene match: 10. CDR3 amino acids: CATSRTGGQGPSNEQFF. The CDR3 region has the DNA TGTGCCACCAGCAGAACCGGGGGACAGGGGCCCTCCAATGAGCAGTTCTTC.

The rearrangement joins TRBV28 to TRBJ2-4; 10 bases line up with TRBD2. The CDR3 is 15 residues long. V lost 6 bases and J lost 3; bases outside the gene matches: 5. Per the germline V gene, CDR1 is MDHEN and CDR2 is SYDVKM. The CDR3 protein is CASSLAGVGKNIQYF. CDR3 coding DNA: TGTGCCAGCAGCCTAGCGGGAGTGGGCAAAAACATTCAGTACTTC. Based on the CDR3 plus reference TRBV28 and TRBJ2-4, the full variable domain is DVKVTQSSRYLVKRTGEKVFLECVQDMDHENMFWYRQDPGLGLRLIYFSYDVKMKEKGDIPEGYSVSREKKERFSLILESASTNQTSMYLCASSLAGVGKNIQYFGAGTRLSVL.

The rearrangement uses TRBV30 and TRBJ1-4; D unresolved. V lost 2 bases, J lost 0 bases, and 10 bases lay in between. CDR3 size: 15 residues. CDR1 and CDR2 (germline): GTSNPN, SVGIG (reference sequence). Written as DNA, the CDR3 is TGTGCCTGGAGTATTAGTCTCTCAACTAATGAAAAACTGTTTTTT. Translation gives CAWSISLSTNEKLFF.